This T cell receptor beta chain was found in a study of sequential checkpoint blockade in melanoma. This CDR3 is 17 amino acids long. Treatment here: randomized to nivolumab then ipilimumab (arm A) or the reverse (arm B). Sequencing used immunoSEQ multiplex PCR; TCRdb keeps in-frame clones, though not all of them. In the table there are about 38,000 clones, about 88% of which are singletons. The clonotype comes from a human donor with melanoma. The rearrangement links TRBV21-1 to TRBJ2-2; TRBD1 reflects the table's D call only, with no check against the DNA. TRBV21-1 is reported as a pseudogene. Source: CD8+ T cells sorted from blood (inferred from file names), taken from a patient given nivolumab and ipilimumab in sequence. The CDR3 DNA reads TGTGCCAGCAGCAAAACGGTTAGGGTAGGGGGCACCGGGGAGCTGTTTTTT. This translates into CASSKTVRVGGTGELFF.